Following are 10 T cell receptor beta chains from one sample sequenced in a study of cytomegalovirus exposure and HLA in healthy donors. 60 Vbeta and 13 Jbeta primers were used in PCR. Using immunoSEQ multiplex PCR, the repertoire was profiled, and TCRdb retains in-frame clones only, with some absent. Of about 120,000 clones detected, around 65% appear once; the ten largest clones hold less than 2%. Sequencing input: PBMCs. Source of these receptors: a man between 18 and 35 years old in good health and CMV-seronegative.

J is TRBJ1-1 and V is TRBV30; D is ambiguous. Trimming removed 0 bases from V and 0 bases from J, with 14 bases in between. This CDR3 spans 16 amino acids. Germline V lookup: CDR1 GTSNPN, CDR2 SVGIG (reference sequence). CDR3 in amino acids: CAWSVQFSGMNTEAFF. The DNA for the CDR3 is TGTGCCTGGAGTGTACAGTTCTCCGGGATGAACACTGAAGCTTTCTTT.

The chain joins TRBV9 to TRBJ2-2; TRBD2 matches at 9 bases. Unmatched junction bases numbered 2, after V lost 0 bases and J lost 5 bases. This CDR3 is 15 amino acids long. Germline loops: CDR1 SGDLS, CDR2 YYNGEE. CDR3 sequence: CASSVAAGGTGELFF. CDR3 coding DNA: TGTGCCAGCAGCGTAGCAGCGGGGGGTACCGGGGAGCTGTTTTTT.

CDR3 protein: CASSESGQGQETQYF. In nucleotides, the CDR3 is TGCGCCAGCAGTGAGTCGGGGCAGGGGCAAGAGACCCAGTACTTC. The chain is built from TRBV10-1 and TRBJ2-5, with D possibly matching TRBD1 (6 bases). Per the germline V gene, CDR1 is WNHNN and CDR2 is SYGVQD (reference sequence). The CDR3 spans 15 residues. V was cut by 0 bases and J by 2 bases, with 10 bases left in between.

The chain recombines TRBV6-1 with TRBJ2-5, with unresolved D. The DNA end is more similar to TRBJ2-7, so the J call may be wrong. CDR3 length: 14 amino acids. CDR1 is MNHNS and CDR2 is SASEGT in the germline V gene. The CDR3 DNA is TGTGCCAGCAGTGAAGCCGATAGCTCCTACGAGCAGTACTTC. Residues: CASSEADSSYEQYF.

CDR3 in amino acids: CASSVEGLISGANVLTF. The CDR3 DNA reads TGTGCCAGCAGCGTAGAGGGACTGATCTCTGGGGCCAACGTCCTGACTTTC. The J gene is TRBJ2-6, the V gene TRBV9, with D possibly being TRBD2 (6 bases). The V and J ends lost 0 bases and 0 bases respectively, with 10 bases between them. Germline V gene data show CDR1 as SGDLS and CDR2 as YYNGEE. The CDR3 extends over 17 amino acids.

J is TRBJ1-2 and V is TRBV2, with a weak D call TRBD1 (6 bases). The length of the CDR3 is 12 residues. CDR1 is SNHLY, CDR2 FYNNEI, per germline. V gave up 6 bases and J gave up 3 bases, with 8 bases separating them. The CDR3 protein is CASRRTDYGYTF. Written as DNA, the CDR3 is TGTGCCAGCAGACGGACAGACTATGGCTACACCTTC.

The rearrangement uses TRBV5-4 and TRBJ1-2; 10 nucleotides line up with TRBD1. The CDR3 loop spans 13 amino acids. In germline, CDR1 is SGHNT, CDR2 YYREEE (reference sequence). J lost 8 bases, V lost 4 bases, and 5 bases had no gene match. The CDR3 sequence: CASSIGTGAGYTF. Here the CDR3 DNA reads TGTGCCAGCAGCATAGGGACAGGGGCGGGCTACACCTTC.

The chain links TRBV25-1 to TRBJ2-1; 7 bases align to TRBD2. This CDR3 contains 12 residues. CDR1 is MGHDK, CDR2 SYGVNS, per germline. Losses at the gene ends were 8 bases for V and 9 bases for J; bases not matched to a gene: 7. DNA of the CDR3: TGTGCCAGCGTCAGCGGGGTGGGTGAGCAGTTCTTC. Encoded protein: CASVSGVGEQFF. Together with reference TRBV25-1 and TRBJ2-1, the CDR3 gives the full variable domain: EADIYQTPRYLVIGTGKKITLECSQTMGHDKMYWYQQDPGMELHLIHYSYGVNSTEKGDLSSESTVSRIRTEHFPLTLESARPSHTSQYLCASVSGVGEQFFGPGTRLTVL.

This clone showed up just a few times. The rearrangement uses TRBV6-6 and TRBJ2-2, with TRBD1 identical over 7 bases. Germline assignment: CDR1 MNHNY and CDR2 SVGAGI (reference sequence). V lost 6 bases and J lost 0; bases outside the gene matches: 7. The CDR3 runs 16 residues. CDR3 DNA: TGTGCCAGCAGCTTATTGGGACAGCCGAACACCGGGGAGCTGTTTTTT. It codes for CASSLLGQPNTGELFF.

J is TRBJ1-4 and V is TRBV7-2; TRBD1 matches at 9 bases. The CDR3 runs to 14 residues. The germline V gene has CDR1 SGHTA and CDR2 FQGNSA. The trim removed 5 bases at V and 8 bases at J, leaving 6 bases unmatched. CDR3 bases: TGTGCCAGCAGCCACAGGGGGCGAGGGGAAAAACTGTTTTTT. This translates into CASSHRGRGEKLFF.